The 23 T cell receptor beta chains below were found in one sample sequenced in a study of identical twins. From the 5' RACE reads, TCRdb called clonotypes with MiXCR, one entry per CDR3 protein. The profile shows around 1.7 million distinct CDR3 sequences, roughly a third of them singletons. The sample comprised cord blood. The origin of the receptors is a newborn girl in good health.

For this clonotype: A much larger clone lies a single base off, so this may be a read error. CDR3 residues: CASSPNGLAPSQYF. CDR3 DNA: TGTGCCAGCAGCCCGAACGGACTAGCGCCCTCTCAGTACTTC. The V gene is TRBV4-2, the J gene TRBJ2-7, with 9 bases matching TRBD2. The CDR3 runs 14 residues. CDR1 and CDR2 from the germline V gene are LGHNA and YNFKEQ. V lost 4 bases, J lost 10 bases, and 11 bases stayed unmatched.

The CDR3 coding sequence is TGTGCCATCAGGGCCGACAGTGGTCAGCCCCAGCATTTT. Translated, it gives CAIRADSGQPQHF. The chain links TRBV10-3 to TRBJ1-5, with D possibly being TRBD1 (5 bases). Germline assignment: CDR1 ENHRY and CDR2 SYGVKD. Trimming took off 6 bases at V and 6 bases at J, with 12 bases between the two ends. This CDR3 is 13 amino acids long.

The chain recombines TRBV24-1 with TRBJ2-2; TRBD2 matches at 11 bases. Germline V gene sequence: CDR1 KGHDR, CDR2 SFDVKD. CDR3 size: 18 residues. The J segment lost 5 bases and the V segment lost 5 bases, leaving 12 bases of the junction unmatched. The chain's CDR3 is CATSALGPTSGNTGELFF. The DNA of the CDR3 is TGTGCCACCAGTGCCTTGGGGCCGACTAGCGGGAATACCGGGGAGCTGTTTTTT.

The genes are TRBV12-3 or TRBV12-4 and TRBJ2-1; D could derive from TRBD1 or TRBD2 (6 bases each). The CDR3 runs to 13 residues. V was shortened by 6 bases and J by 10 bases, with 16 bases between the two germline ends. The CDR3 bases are TGTGCCAGCAGCCCTTTTCGGGGGACAGAGCAGTTCTTC. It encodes CASSPFRGTEQFF.

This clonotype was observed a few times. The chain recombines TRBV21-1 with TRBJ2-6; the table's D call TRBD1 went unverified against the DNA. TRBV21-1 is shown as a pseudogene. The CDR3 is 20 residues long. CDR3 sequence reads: CASSKGGLGVPFSGANVLTF. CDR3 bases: TGTGCCAGCAGCAAAGGTGGTTTAGGGGTGCCATTCTCTGGGGCCAACGTCCTGACTTTC.

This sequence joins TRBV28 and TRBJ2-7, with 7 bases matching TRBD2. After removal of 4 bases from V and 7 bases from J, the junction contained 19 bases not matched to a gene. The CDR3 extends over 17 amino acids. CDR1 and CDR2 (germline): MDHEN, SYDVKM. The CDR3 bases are TGTGCCAGCAGTTCCCTTATGACTAGCTACCGCAGCGATGAGCAGTACTTC. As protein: CASSSLMTSYRSDEQYF.

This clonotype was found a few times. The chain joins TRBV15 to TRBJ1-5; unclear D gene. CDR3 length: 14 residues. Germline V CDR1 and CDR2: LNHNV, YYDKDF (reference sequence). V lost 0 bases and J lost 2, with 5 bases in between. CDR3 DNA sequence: TGTGCCACCAGCAGAGATCAGGGCAATCAGCCCCAGCATTTT. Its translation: CATSRDQGNQPQHF. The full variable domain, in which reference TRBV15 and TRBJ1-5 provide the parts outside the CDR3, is DAMVIQNPRYQVTQFGKPVTLSCSQTLNHNVMYWYQQKSSQAPKLLFHYYDKDFNNEADTPDNFQSRRPNTSFCFLDIRSPGLGDTAMYLCATSRDQGNQPQHFGDGTRLSIL.

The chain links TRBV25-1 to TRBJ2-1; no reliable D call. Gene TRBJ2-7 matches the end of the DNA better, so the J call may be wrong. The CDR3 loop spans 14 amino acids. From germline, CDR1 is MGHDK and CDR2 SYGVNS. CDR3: CASSEGISYNEQYF. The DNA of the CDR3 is TGTGCCAGCAGTGAAGGGATCTCCTACAATGAGCAGTACTTC.

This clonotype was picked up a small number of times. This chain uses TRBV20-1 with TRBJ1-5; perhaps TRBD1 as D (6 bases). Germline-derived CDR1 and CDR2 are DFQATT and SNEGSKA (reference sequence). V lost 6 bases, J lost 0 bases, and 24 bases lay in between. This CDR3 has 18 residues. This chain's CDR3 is CSADQGLRSEYSNQPQHF. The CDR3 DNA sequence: TGCAGTGCCGACCAGGGGCTCAGGTCGGAATATAGCAATCAGCCCCAGCATTTT.

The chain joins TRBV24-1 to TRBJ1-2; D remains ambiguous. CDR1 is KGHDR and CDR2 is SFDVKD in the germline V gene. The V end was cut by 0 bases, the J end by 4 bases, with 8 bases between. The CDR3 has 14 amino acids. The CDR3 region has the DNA TGTGCCACCAGTGATTTGGGGGTGAGCTATGGCTACACCTTC. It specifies CATSDLGVSYGYTF.

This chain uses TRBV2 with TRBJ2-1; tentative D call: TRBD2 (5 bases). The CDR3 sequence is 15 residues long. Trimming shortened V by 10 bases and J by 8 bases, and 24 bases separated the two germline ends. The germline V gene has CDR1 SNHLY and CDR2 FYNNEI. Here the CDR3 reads CAITVDPGPGDEQFF. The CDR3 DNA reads TGTGCCATCACCGTAGACCCCGGCCCCGGGGATGAGCAGTTCTTC.

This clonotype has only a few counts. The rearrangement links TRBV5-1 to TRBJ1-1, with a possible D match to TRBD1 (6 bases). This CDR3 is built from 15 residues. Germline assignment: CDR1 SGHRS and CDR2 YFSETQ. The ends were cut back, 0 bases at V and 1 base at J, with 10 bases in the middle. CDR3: CASSLALTGNTEAFF. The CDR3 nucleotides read TGCGCCAGCAGCTTGGCTTTGACAGGGAACACTGAAGCTTTCTTT.

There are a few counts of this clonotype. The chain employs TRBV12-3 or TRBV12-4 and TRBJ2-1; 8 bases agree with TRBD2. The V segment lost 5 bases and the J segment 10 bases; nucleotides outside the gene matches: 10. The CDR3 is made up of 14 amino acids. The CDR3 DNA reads TGTGCCAGCAGTCTGCGGGGGGCTCCACGGGAGCAGTTCTTC. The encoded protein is CASSLRGAPREQFF.

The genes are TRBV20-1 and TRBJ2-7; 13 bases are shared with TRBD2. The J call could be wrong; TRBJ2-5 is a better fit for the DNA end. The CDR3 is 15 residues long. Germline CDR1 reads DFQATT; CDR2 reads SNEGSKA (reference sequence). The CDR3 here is CSASGLAGVLGTQYF. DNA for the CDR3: TGCAGTGCTAGTGGACTAGCGGGAGTCTTGGGGACCCAGTACTTC.

The CDR3, as DNA: TGTGCCAGCAGCCCAGGGTCTTCGGATGAAAAACTGTTTTTT. Residues: CASSPGSSDEKLFF. The chain joins TRBV2 to TRBJ1-4; D might be TRBD1 (5 bases). CDR1 SNHLY and CDR2 FYNNEI come from the germline V gene. The CDR3 is made up of 14 amino acids. V lost 6 bases, J lost 6 bases, and 14 bases lay in between.

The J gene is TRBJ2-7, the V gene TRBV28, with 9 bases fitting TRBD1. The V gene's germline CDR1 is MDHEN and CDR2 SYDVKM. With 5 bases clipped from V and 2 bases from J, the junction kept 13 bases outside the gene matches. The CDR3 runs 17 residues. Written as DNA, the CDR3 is TGTGCCAGCAGTCCCCCAGGGGCCGGGACAGGGCCCTACGAGCAGTACTTC. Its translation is CASSPPGAGTGPYEQYF.

CDR3 coding DNA: TGTGCCAGCAGCGTTTTAGCTAGCGGCACAGATACGCAGTATTTT. It encodes CASSVLASGTDTQYF. The rearrangement joins TRBV9 to TRBJ2-3; TRBD2 might be the D (6 bases). V shed 2 bases and J shed 1 base, with 11 bases lying between them. CDR1 is SGDLS, CDR2 YYNGEE, per germline. CDR3 length: 15 amino acids.

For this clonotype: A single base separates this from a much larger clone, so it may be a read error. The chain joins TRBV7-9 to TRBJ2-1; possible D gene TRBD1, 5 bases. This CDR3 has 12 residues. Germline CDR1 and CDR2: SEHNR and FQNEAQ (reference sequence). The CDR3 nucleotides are TGTGCCAGCAGCTTGTTGGACAATGAGCGGTTCTTC. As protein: CASSLLDNERFF.

The CDR3 nucleotides read TGCGCCAGCAGTGAGAGTCCCCCAGGGACTGGAAACACCATATATTTT. Amino acid sequence: CASSESPPGTGNTIYF. The J gene is TRBJ1-3, the V gene TRBV10-2; possible D gene TRBD1, 5 bases. V was clipped by 2 bases and J by 2 bases, with 13 bases between them. Germline CDR1 reads WSHSY; CDR2 reads SAAADI. The CDR3 runs to 16 residues.

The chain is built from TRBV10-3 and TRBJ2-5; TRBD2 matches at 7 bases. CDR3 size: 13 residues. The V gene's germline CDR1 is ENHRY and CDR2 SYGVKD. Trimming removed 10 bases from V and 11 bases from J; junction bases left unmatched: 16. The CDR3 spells CATRSGDGDEQYF. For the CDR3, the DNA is TGTGCCACTCGAAGCGGGGACGGTGATGAGCAGTACTTC.

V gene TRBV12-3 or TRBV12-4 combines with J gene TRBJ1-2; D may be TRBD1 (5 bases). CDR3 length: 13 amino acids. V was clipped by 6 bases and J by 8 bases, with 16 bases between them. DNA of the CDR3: TGTGCCAGCAGCCCAGACAGTGTCTTGGGCTACACCTTC. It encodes CASSPDSVLGYTF.

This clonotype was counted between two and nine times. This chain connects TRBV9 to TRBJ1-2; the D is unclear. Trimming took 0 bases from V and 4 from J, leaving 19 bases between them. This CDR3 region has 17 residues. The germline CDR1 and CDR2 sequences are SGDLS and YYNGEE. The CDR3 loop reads CASSVGVVRSTTYGYTF. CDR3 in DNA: TGTGCCAGCAGCGTAGGTGTGGTGAGGTCGACCACCTATGGCTACACCTTC.

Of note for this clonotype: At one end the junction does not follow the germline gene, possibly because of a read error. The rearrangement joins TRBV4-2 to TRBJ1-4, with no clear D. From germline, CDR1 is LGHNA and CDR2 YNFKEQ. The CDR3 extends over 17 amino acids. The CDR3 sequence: CASIQDGSRNINEKLFF. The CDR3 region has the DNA TGTGCCAGCATCCAAGATGGGAGCAGGAATATTAATGAAAAACTGTTTTTT.